This T cell receptor beta chain was obtained from a study of graft-versus-host responses after intestinal transplantation. Turning to the study itself: Tacrolimus plus steroids were given to all recipients for approximately 3 years, preceded by anti-thymocyte globulin induction. Study-level results: Maximum circulating GvH clone levels tracked with early post-transplant HvG decreases.

In this sample, this clone turned up a few times. Its antigen is unknown. Trimming cost V 9 bases and J 7 bases; bases outside gene matches: 8. Germline values: CDR1 LNHDA, CDR2 SQIVND (reference sequence). This CDR3 spans 13 amino acids. Sequencing used immunoSEQ multiplex PCR; TCRdb keeps in-frame clones, though not all of them. The sample yields approximately 68,000 clones, around 87% seen once. J is TRBJ1-4 and V is TRBV19; TRBD1 aligns across 7 bases. Here the sequenced sample was unstimulated CD8+ T cells sorted from spleen or lymph node cells, taken before transplant. The sequence came from a human donor who was the organ donor for an intestinal transplant. The CDR3 protein is CARARDRSEKLFF. The CDR3 coding sequence is TGTGCCAGGGCTAGGGACAGATCTGAAAAACTGTTTTTT.